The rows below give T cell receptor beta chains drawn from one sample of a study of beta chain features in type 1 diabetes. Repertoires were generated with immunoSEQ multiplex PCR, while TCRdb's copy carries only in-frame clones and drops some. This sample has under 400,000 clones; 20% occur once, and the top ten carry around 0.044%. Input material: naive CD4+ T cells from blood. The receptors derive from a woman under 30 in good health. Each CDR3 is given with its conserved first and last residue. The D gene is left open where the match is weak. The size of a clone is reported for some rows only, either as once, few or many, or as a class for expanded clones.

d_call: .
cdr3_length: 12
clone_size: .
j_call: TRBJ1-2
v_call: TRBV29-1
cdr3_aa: CSVGGRGYGYTF
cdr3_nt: TGCAGCGTTGGAGGGAGGGGATATGGCTACACCTTC

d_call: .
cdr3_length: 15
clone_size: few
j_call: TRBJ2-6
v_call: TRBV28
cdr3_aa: CASRQQGTGANVLTF
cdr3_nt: TGTGCCAGCAGACAACAGGGAACTGGGGCCAACGTCCTGACTTTC

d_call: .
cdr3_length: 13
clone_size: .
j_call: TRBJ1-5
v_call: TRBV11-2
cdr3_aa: CASSSRDNQPQHF
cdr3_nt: TGTGCCAGCAGCTCACGGGATAATCAGCCCCAGCATTTT

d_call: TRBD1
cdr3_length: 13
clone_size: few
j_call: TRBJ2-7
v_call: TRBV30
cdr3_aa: CALVGQGVYEQYF
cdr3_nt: TGTGCCTTGGTGGGACAGGGGGTTTACGAGCAGTACTTC

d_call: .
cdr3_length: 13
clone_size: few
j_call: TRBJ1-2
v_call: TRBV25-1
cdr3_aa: CASSESGFGGYTF
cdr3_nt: TGTGCCAGCAGTGAATCAGGGTTTGGGGGCTACACCTTC

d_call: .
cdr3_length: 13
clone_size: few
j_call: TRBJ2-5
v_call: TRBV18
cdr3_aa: CASSPASRETQYF
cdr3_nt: TGTGCCAGCTCACCAGCTAGCCGTGAGACCCAGTACTTC

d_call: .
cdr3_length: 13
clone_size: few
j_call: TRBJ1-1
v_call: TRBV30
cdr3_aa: CAWSKMRSTEAFF
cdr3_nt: TGTGCCTGGAGTAAAATGCGGAGTACTGAAGCTTTCTTT

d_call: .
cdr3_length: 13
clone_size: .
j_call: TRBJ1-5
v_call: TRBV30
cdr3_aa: CAWSKEVNQPQHF
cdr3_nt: TGTGCCTGGAGTAAAGAGGTCAATCAGCCCCAGCATTTT

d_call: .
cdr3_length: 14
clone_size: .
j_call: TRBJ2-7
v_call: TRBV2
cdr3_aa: CASSLVAPSYEQYF
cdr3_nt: TGTGCCAGCAGCTTGGTAGCTCCTTCCTACGAGCAGTACTTC

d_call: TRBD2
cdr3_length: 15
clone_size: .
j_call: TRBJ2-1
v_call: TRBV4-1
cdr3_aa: CASSQTGTSGRQQFF
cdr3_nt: TGCGCCAGCAGCCAAACCGGGACTAGCGGGAGACAGCAGTTCTTC

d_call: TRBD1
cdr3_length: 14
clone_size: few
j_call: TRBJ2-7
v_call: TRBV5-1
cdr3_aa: CASSLGTGGYEQYF
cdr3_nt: TGCGCCAGCAGCTTGGGGACAGGGGGCTACGAGCAGTACTTC

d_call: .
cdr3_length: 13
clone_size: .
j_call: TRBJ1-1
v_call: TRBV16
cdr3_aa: CASCMGRDTEAFF
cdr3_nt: TGTGCCAGCTGCATGGGGAGGGACACTGAAGCTTTCTTT

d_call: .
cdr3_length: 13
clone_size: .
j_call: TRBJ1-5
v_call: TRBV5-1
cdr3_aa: CASSLGGREPQHF
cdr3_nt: TGCGCCAGCAGCTTAGGGGGACGGGAGCCCCAGCATTTT

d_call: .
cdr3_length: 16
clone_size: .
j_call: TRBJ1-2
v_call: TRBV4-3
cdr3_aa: CASSQDLTVKGYGYTF
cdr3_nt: TGCGCCAGCAGCCAAGACTTGACAGTTAAAGGCTATGGCTACACCTTC

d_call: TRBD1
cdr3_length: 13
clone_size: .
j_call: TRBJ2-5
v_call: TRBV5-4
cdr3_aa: CASSVRGQETQYF
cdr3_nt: TGTGCCAGCAGCGTCAGGGGGCAAGAGACCCAGTACTTC

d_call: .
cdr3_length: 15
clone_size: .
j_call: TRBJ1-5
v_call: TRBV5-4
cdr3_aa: CASSFGGGRDQPQHF
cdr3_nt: TGTGCCAGCAGCTTTGGCGGGGGGAGAGATCAGCCCCAGCATTTT

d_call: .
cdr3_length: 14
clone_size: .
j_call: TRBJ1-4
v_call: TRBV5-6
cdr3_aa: CASSLKGVNEKLFF
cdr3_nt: TGTGCCAGCAGCTTGAAAGGGGTCAATGAAAAACTGTTTTTT

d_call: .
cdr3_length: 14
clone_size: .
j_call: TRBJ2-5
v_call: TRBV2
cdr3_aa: CASSEGPIQETQYF
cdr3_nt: TGTGCCAGCAGTGAAGGGCCCATCCAAGAGACCCAGTACTTC

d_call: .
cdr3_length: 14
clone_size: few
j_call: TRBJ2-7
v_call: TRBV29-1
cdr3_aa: CSVVLDSAPYEQYF
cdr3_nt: TGCAGCGTTGTTTTGGACAGCGCGCCCTACGAGCAGTACTTC

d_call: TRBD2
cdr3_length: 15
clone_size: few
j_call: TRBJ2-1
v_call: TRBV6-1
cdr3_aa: CASTLAWSSYNEQFF
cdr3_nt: TGTGCCAGCACACTAGCGTGGAGCTCCTACAATGAGCAGTTCTTC

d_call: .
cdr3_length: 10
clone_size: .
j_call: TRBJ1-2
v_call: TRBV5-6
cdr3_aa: CASRGDGYTF
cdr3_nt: TGTGCCAGCCGGGGGGATGGCTACACCTTC

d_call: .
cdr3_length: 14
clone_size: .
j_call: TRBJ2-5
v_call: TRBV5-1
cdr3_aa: CASSPGLGQETQYF
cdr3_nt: TGCGCCAGCAGCCCCGGACTGGGGCAAGAGACCCAGTACTTC

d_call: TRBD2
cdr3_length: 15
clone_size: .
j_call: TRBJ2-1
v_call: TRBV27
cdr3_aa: CASSSLKGGRNEQFF
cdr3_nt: TGTGCCAGCAGTTCCCTAAAGGGAGGGAGGAATGAGCAGTTCTTC

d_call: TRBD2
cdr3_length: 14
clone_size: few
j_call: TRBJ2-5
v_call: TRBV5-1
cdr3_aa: CASSRGLAQETQYF
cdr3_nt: TGCGCCAGCAGCCGTGGACTAGCTCAAGAGACCCAGTACTTC

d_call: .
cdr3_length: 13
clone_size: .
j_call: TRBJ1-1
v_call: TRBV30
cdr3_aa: CAWSGQFNTEAFF
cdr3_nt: TGTGCCTGGTCAGGACAGTTTAACACTGAAGCTTTCTTT

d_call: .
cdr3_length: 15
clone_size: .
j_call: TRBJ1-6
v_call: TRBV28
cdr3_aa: CASRLQGSGVSPLHF
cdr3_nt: TGTGCCAGCAGACTTCAGGGGTCGGGTGTATCACCCCTCCACTTT

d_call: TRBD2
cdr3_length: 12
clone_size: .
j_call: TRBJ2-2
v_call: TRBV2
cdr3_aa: CACGGDTGELFF
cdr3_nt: TGTGCCTGCGGGGGGGACACCGGGGAGCTGTTTTTT

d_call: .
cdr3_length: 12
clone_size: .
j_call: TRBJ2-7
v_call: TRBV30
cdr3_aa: CAWTGSGDEQYF
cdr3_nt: TGTGCCTGGACAGGGTCTGGGGACGAGCAGTACTTC

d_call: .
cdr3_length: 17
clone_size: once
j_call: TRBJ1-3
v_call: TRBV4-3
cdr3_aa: CASSQDLGANSGNTIYF
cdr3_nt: TGCGCCAGCAGCCAAGATCTCGGTGCGAACTCTGGAAACACCATATATTTT

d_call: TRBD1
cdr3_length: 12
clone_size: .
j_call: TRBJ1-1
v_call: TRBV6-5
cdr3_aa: CATTGTNTEAFF
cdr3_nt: TGTGCCACGACAGGGACGAACACTGAAGCTTTCTTT

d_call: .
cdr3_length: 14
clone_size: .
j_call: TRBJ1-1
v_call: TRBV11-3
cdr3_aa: CASSPGATNTEAFF
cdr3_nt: TGTGCCAGCAGCCCAGGGGCAACGAACACTGAAGCTTTCTTT

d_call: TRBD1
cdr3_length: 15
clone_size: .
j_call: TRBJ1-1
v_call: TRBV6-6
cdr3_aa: CASSYSRSRTGRAFF
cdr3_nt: TGTGCCAGCAGTTACTCGAGGAGCAGGACAGGCAGAGCTTTCTTT

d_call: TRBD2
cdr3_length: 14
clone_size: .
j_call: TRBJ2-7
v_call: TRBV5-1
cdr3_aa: CASSPAGVRHEQYF
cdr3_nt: TGCGCCAGCAGCCCCGCGGGGGTCCGCCACGAGCAGTACTTC

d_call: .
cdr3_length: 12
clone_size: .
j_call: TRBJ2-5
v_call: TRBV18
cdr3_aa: CASSQIQETQYF
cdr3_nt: TGTGCCAGCTCACAAATACAAGAGACCCAGTACTTC

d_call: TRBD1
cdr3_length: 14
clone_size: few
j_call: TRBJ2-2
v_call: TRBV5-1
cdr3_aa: CASSFRDSTGELFF
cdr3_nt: TGCGCCAGCAGCTTCCGGGACAGCACCGGGGAGCTGTTTTTT

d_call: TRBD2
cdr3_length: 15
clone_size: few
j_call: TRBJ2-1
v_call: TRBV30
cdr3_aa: CAWSVGLAGHNEQFF
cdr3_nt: TGTGCCTGGAGTGTAGGGCTAGCGGGGCACAATGAGCAGTTCTTC

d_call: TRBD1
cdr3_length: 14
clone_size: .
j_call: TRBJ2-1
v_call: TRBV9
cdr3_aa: CASSDRTGTNEQFF
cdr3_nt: TGTGCCAGCAGCGATCGGACAGGGACTAATGAGCAGTTCTTC

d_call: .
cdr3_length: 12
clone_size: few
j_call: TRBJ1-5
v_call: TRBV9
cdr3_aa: CASSAGNQPQHF
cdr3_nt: TGTGCCAGCAGCGCAGGCAATCAGCCCCAGCATTTT

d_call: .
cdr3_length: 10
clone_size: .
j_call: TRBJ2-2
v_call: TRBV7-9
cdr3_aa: CASSFTELFF
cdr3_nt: TGTGCCAGCAGCTTTACAGAGCTGTTTTTT

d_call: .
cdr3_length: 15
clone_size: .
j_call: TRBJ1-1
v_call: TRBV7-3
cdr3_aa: CATGQKPGPNTEAFF
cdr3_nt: TGTGCCACCGGACAAAAACCTGGACCGAACACTGAAGCTTTCTTT

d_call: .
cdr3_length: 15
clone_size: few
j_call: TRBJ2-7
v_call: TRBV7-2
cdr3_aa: CASSLLAFRAYEQYF
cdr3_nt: TGTGCCAGCAGCTTATTAGCCTTCAGGGCCTACGAGCAGTACTTC

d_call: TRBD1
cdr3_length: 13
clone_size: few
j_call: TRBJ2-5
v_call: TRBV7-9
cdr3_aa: CASSWDSQETQYF
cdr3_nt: TGTGCCAGCAGCTGGGACAGCCAAGAGACCCAGTACTTC

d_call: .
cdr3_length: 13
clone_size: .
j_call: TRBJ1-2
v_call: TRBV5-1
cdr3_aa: CASSLGQTYGYTF
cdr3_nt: TGCGCCAGCAGCTTGGGACAGACCTATGGCTACACCTTC

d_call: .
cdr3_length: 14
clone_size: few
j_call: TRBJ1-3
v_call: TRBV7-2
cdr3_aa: CASSLDSSGNTIYF
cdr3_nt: TGTGCCAGCAGCTTAGACAGCTCTGGAAACACCATATATTTT

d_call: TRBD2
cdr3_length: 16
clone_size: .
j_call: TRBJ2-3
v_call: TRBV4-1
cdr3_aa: CASSQASGGITDTQYF
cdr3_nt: TGCGCCAGCAGCCAAGCTAGCGGGGGAATCACAGATACGCAGTATTTT

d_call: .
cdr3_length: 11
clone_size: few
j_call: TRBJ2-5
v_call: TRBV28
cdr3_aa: CASEGRETQYF
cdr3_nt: TGTGCCAGCGAGGGGAGGGAGACCCAGTACTTC

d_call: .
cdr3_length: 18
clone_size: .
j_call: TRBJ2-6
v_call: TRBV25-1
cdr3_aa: CASSPHRAHSSGANVLTF
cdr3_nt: TGTGCCAGCAGTCCCCACAGGGCCCACAGCTCTGGGGCCAACGTCCTGACTTTC

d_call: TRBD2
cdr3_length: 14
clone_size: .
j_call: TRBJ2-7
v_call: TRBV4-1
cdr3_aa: CASSQGTGGGEQYF
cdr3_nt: TGCGCCAGCAGTCAAGGGACTGGCGGGGGCGAGCAGTACTTC

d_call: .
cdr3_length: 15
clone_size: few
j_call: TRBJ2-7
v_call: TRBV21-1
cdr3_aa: CASSKVSGSSYEQYF
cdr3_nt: TGTGCCAGCAGCAAAGTGAGCGGTAGCTCCTACGAGCAGTACTTC

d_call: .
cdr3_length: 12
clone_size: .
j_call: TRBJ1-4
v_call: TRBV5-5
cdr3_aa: CASRWTGEKLFF
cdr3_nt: TGTGCCAGCAGGTGGACGGGGGAAAAACTGTTTTTT

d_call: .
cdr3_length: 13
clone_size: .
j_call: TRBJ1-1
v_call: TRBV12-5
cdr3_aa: CASGLSQNTEAFF
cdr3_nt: TGTGCTAGTGGTTTGTCCCAGAACACTGAAGCTTTCTTT

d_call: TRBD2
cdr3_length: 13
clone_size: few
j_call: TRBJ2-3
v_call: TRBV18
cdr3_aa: CASSPGLEATQYF
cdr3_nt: TGTGCCAGCTCACCGGGACTAGAGGCTACGCAGTATTTT

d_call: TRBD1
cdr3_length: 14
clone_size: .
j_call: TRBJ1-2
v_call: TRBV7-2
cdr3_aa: CASSLDRGRDGYTF
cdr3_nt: TGTGCCAGCAGCCTCGACAGGGGGAGGGATGGCTACACCTTC